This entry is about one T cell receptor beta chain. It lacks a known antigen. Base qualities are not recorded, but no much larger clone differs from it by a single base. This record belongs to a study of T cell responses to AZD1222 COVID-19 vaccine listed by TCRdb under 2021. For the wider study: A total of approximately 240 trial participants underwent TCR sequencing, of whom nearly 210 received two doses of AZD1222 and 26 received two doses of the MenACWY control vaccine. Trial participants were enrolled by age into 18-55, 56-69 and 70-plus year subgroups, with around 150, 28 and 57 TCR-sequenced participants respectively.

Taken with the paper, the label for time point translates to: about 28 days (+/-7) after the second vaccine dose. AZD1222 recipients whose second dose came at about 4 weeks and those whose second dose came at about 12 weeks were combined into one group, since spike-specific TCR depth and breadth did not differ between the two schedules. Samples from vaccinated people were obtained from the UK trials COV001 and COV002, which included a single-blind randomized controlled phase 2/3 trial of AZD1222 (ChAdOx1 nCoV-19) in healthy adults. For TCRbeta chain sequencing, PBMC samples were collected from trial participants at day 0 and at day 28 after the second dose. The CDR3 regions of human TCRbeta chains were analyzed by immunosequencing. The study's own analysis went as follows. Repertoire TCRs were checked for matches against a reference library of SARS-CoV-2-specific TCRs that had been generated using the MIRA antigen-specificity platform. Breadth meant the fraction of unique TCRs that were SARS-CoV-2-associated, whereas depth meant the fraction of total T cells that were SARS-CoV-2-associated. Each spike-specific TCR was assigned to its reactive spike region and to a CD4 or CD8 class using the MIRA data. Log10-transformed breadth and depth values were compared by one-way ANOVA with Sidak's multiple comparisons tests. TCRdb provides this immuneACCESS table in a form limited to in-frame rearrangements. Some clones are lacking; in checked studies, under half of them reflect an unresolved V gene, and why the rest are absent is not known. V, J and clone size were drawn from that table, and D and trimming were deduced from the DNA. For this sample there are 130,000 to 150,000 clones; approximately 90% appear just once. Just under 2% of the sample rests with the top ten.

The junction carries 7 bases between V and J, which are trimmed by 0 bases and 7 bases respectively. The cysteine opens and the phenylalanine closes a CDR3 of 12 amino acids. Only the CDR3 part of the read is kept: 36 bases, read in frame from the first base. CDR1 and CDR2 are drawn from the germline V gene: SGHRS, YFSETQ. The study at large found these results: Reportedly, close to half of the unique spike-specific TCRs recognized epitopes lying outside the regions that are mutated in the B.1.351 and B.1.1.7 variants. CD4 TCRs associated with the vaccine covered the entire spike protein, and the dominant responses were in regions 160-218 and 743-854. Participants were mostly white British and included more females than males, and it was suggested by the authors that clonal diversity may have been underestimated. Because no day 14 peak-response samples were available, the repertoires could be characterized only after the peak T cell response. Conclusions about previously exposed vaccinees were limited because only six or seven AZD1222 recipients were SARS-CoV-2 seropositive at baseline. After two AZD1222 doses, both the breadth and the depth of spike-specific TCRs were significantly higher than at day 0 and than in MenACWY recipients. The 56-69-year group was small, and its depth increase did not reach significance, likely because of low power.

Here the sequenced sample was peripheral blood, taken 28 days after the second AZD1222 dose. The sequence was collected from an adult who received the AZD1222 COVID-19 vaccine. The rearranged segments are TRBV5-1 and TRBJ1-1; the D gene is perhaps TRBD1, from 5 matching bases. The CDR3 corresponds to CASSLERGEAFF. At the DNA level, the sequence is TGCGCCAGCAGCTTGGAGAGGGGTGAAGCTTTCTTT.